The 3 T cell receptor beta chains below were found in one sample sequenced in a study of blood T cell repertoires in COVID-19 (dated by TCRdb to 2018 to 2021). The library was generated by the immunoSEQ multiplex PCR assay. The immuneACCESS repertoire file appears here via TCRdb, limited to in-frame rearrangements. These files lack a portion of the clones; in checked studies, under half of the deficit traces to unresolved V genes, and the cause of the others is not known. This sample has 200,000 to 250,000 clones in its table, and 83% of those were observed once. About 4.8% of the sample is taken by the ten largest. The sample was PBMCs or T cells enriched from blood (not recorded which). The receptors here all came from a woman in her 50s who had been exposed to COVID-19.

The V call is TRBV28, the J call TRBJ1-2, with D perhaps matching TRBD1 (6 bases). CDR1 is MDHEN and CDR2 is SYDVKM in the germline V gene. Between the trimmed V and J ends, which lost 5 bases and 5 bases, there was a span of 15 bases. The CDR3 covers 14 residues. The CDR3 is CASSLTIGGYGYTF. The CDR3 nucleotides read TGTGCCAGCAGTCTAACGATAGGGGGATATGGCTACACCTTC.

The V and J genes are TRBV5-4 and TRBJ1-2, with D perhaps TRBD1 (6 bases). V lost 4 bases and J lost 4, with 11 bases in between. Germline CDR1 reads SGHNT; CDR2 reads YYREEE (reference sequence). This CDR3 region has 13 residues. This CDR3 is CASSDDRTYGYTF. Written as DNA, the CDR3 is TGTGCCAGCAGCGACGACAGGACCTATGGCTACACCTTC. Drawing the rest from reference TRBV5-4 and TRBJ1-2, the complete variable domain is ETGVTQSPTHLIKTRGQQVTLRCSSQSGHNTVSWYQQALGQGPQFIFQYYREEENGRGNFPPRFSGLQFPNYSSELNVNALELDDSALYLCASSDDRTYGYTFGSGTRLTVV.

The V gene is TRBV19, the J gene TRBJ2-3, with 7 bases aligning to TRBD2. From germline, CDR1 is LNHDA and CDR2 SQIVND (reference sequence). The CDR3 is 12 amino acids. V was clipped by 1 base and J by 10 bases; unmatched bases: 2. Written as DNA, the CDR3 is TGTGCCAGTAGTATAGGTGCGGGGGCGCAGTATTTT. It translates to CASSIGAGAQYF.